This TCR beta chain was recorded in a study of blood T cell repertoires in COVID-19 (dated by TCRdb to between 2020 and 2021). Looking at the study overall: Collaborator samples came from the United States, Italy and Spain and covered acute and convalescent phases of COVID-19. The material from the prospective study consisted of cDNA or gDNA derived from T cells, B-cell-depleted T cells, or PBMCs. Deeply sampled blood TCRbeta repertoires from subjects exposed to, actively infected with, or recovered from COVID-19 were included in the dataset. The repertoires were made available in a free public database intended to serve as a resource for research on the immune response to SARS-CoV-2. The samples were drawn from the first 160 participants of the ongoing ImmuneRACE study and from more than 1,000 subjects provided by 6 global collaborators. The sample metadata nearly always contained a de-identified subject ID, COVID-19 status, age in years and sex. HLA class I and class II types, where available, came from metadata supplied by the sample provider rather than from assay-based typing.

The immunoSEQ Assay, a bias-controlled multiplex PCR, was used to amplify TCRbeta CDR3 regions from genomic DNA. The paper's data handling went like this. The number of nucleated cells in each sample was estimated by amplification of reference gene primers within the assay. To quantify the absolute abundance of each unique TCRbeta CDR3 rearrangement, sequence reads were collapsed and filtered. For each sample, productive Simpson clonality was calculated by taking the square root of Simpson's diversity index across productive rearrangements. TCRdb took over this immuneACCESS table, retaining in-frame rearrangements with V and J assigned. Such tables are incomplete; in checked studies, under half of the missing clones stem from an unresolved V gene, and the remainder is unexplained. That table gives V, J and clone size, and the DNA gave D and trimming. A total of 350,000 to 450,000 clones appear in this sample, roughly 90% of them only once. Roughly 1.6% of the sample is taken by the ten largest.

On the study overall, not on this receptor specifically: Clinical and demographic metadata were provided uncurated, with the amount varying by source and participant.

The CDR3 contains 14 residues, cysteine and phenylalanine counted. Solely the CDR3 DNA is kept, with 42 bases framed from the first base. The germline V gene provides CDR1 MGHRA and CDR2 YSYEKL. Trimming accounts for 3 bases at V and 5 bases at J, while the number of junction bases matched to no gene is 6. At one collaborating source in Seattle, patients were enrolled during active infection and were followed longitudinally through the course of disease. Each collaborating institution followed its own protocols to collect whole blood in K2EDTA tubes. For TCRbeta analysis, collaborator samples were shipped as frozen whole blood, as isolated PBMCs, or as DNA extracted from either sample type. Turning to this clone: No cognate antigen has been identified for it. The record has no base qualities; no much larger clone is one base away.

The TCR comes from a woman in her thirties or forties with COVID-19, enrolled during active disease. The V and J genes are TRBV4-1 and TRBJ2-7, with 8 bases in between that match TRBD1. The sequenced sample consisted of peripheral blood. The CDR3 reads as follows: CASSHLTGVHEQYF. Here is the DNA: TGCGCCAGCAGCCACTTGACAGGGGTTCACGAGCAGTACTTC.